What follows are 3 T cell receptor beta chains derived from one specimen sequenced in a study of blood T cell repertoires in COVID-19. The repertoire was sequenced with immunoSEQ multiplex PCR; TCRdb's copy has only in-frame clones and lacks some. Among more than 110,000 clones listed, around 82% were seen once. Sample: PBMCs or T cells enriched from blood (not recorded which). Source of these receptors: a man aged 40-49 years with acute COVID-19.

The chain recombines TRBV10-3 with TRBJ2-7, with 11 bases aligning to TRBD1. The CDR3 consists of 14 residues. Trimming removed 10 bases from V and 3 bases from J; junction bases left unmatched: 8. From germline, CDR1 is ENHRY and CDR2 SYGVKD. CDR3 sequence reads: CATGSGTGGYEQYF. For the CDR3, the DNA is TGTGCCACGGGGTCCGGGACAGGGGGCTACGAGCAGTACTTC.

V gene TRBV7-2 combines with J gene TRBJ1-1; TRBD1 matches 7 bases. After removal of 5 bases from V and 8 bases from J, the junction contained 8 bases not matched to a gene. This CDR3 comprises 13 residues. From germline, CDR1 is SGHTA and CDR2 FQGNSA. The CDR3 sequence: CASSDRVIGEAFF. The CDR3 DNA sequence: TGTGCCAGCAGCGACAGGGTGATTGGGGAAGCTTTCTTT.

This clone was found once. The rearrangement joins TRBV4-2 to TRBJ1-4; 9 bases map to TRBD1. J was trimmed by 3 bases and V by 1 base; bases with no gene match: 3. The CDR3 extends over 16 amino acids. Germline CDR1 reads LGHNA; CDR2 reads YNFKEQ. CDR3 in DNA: TGTGCCAGCAGCCAAGTACAGGGGGCCTCTAATGAAAAACTGTTTTTT. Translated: CASSQVQGASNEKLFF.